The 4 T cell receptor beta chains in this list originate from one sample, sequenced in a study of human T cells and chemical hapten exposure. Sequencing started from total RNA isolated from unfractionated whole blood. TCRdb used MiXCR to reprocess the 5' RACE reads, holding one entry per CDR3 protein. The sample has around 80,000 distinct CDR3 sequences, approximately 16% seen once. The receptors were gathered from a female donor in good health.

This clonotype occurred a few times. The V gene is TRBV27, the J gene TRBJ1-6; 8 nucleotides agree with TRBD1. CDR3 length equals 14 residues. Germline V CDR1 and CDR2: MNHEY, SMNVEV (reference sequence). Trimming took 5 bases from V and 7 from J; bases not matched to a gene: 4. CDR3 nucleotide sequence: TGTGCCAGCAGTCAGACAGGGGACAATTCACCCCTCCACTTT. It yields the protein CASSQTGDNSPLHF.

The V and J genes are TRBV20-1 and TRBJ2-3; 8 bases fit TRBD1. Trimming took 3 bases from V and 4 from J; bases not matched to a gene: 3. CDR3 size: 13 residues. Germline assignment: CDR1 DFQATT and CDR2 SNEGSKA (reference sequence). The CDR3 DNA reads as TGCAGTGCTAGGGACAGGGCCCCAGATACGCAGTATTTT. It translates to CSARDRAPDTQYF.

This chain uses TRBV7-9 with TRBJ2-1; D is ambiguous. Trimming stripped 5 bases from V and 6 bases from J, with 14 bases between. The CDR3 runs to 14 residues. CDR1 SEHNR and CDR2 FQNEAQ come from the germline V gene (reference sequence). CDR3 sequence (DNA): TGTGCCAGCAGCCCTACGACGGACCGCAATGAGCAGTTCTTC. Protein sequence: CASSPTTDRNEQFF.

The chain employs TRBV6-2 or TRBV6-3 and TRBJ2-1; 13 bases match TRBD2. Germline CDR1 MNHEY, CDR2 SVGEGT. CDR3 length: 15 amino acids. V lost 4 bases and J lost 5; bases outside the gene matches: 2. CDR3: CASSSGLAGHNEQFF. The CDR3 DNA reads TGTGCCAGCAGTTCGGGACTAGCGGGGCACAATGAGCAGTTCTTC.